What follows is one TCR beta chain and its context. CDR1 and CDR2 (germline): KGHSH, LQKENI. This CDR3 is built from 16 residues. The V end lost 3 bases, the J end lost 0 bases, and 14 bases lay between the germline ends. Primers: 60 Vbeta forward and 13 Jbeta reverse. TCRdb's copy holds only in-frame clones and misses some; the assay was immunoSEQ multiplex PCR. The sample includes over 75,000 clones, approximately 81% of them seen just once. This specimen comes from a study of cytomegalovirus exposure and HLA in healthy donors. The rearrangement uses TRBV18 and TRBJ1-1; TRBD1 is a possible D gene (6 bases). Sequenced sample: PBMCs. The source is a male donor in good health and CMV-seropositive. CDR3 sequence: CASSPPWGQLNTEAFF. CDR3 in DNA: TGTGCCAGCTCACCTCCCTGGGGGCAGTTGAACACTGAAGCTTTCTTT.